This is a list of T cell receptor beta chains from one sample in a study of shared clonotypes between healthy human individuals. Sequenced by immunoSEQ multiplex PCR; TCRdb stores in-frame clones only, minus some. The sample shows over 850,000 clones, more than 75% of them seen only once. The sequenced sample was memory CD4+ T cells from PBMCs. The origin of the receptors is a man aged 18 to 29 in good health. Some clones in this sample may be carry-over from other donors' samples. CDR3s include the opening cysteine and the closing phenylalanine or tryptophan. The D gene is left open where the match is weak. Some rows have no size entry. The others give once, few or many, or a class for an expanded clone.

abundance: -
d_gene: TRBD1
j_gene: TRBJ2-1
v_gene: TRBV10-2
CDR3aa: CASSAGGQANEQFF
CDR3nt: TGCGCCAGCAGTGCAGGGGGACAGGCCAATGAGCAGTTCTTC

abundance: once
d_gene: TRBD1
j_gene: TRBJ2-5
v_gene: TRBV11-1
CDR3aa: CASQGQLTQQETQYF
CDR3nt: TGTGCCAGCCAGGGACAGCTTACACAGCAAGAGACCCAGTACTTC

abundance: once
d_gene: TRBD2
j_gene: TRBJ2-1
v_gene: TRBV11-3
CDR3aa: CASSLGLAGGEQFF
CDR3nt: TGTGCCAGCAGCTTAGGACTAGCGGGAGGGGAGCAGTTCTTC

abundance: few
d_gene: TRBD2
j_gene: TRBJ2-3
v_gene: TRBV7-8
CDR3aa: CASSTLREGASGNTDTQYF
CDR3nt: TGTGCCAGCAGCACCCTCCGGGAGGGCGCTAGCGGGAACACAGATACGCAGTATTTT

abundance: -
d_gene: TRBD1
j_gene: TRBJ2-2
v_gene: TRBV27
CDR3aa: CASSRRGQRNTGELFF
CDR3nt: TGTGCCAGCAGCCGCAGGGGACAGAGGAACACCGGGGAGCTGTTTTTT

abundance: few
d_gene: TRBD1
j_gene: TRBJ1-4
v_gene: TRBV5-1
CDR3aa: CASSLSTGEAEKLFF
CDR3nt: TGCGCCAGCAGCTTGTCCACAGGGGAGGCTGAAAAACTGTTTTTT

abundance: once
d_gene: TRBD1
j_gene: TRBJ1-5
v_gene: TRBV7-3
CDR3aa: CASSLTGAWNQPQHF
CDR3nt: TGTGCCAGCAGCCTTACAGGGGCCTGGAATCAGCCCCAGCATTTT

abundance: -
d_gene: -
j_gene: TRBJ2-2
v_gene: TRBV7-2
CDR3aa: CASSLVGTVTGELFF
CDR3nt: TGTGCCAGCAGCTTAGTTGGGACTGTCACCGGGGAGCTGTTTTTT

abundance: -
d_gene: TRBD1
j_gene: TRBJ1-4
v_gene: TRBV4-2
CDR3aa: CASSPHAYDREANEKLFF
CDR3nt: TGTGCCAGCAGCCCGCACGCTTATGACAGGGAGGCTAATGAAAAACTGTTTTTT

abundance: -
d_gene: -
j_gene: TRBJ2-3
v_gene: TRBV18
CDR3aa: CASSPTAVADTQYF
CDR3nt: TGTGCCAGCTCACCAACCGCGGTCGCTGATACGCAGTATTTT

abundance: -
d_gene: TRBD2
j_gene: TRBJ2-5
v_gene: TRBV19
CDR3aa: CASSSGRSETQYF
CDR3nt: TGTGCCAGTAGTAGCGGGAGATCAGAGACCCAGTACTTC

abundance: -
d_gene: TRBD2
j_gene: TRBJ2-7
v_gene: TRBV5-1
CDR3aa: CASSPGGLAGVYEQYF
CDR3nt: TGCGCCAGCAGCCCTGGGGGGCTAGCGGGAGTATACGAGCAGTACTTC

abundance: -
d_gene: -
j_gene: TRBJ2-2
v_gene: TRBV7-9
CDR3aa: CASSFGGELFF
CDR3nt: TGTGCCAGCAGCTTCGGAGGGGAGCTGTTTTTT

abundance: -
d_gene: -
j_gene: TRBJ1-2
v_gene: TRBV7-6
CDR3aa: CASSLEPGNGYTF
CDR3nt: TGTGCCAGCAGCTTAGAGCCAGGGAACGGCTACACCTTC

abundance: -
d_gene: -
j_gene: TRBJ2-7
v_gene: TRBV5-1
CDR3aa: CASSTAGVPYEQYF
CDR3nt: TGCGCCAGCAGTACGGCCGGGGTTCCCTACGAGCAGTACTTC

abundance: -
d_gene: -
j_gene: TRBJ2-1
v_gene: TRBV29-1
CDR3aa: CSVEGTSHLSYNEQFF
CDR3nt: TGCAGCGTTGAGGGGACTTCTCACCTCTCCTACAATGAGCAGTTCTTC

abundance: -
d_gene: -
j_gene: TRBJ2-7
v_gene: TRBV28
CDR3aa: CASSRTVGEQYF
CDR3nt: TGTGCCAGCAGTCGGACAGTCGGGGAGCAGTACTTC

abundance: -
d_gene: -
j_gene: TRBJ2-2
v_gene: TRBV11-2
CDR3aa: CASQGLNTGELFF
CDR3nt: TGTGCCAGCCAGGGGTTGAACACCGGGGAGCTGTTTTTT

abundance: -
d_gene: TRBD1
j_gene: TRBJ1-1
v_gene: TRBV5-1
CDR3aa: CASRSGQGNTEAFF
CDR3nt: TGCGCCAGCAGATCGGGACAGGGGAACACTGAAGCTTTCTTT

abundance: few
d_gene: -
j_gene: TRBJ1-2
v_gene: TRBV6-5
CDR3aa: CARPPVGYTF
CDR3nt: TGTGCCAGACCCCCTGTTGGCTACACCTTC

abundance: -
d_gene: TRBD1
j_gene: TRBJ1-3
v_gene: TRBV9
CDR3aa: CASSVSGGSGNTIYF
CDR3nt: TGTGCCAGCAGCGTCTCAGGGGGCTCTGGAAACACCATATATTTT

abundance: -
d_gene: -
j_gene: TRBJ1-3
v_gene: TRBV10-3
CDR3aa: CATGKVGNTIYF
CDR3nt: TGTGCCACCGGGAAGGTCGGAAACACCATATATTTT

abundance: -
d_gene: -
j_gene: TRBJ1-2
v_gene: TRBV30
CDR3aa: CAWNAGANYDYTF
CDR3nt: TGTGCCTGGAATGCAGGAGCTAACTATGACTACACCTTC

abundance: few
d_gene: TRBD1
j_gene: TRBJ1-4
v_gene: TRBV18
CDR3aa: CASSPAGTGNEKLFF
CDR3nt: TGTGCCAGCTCACCGGCCGGGACAGGGAATGAAAAACTGTTTTTT

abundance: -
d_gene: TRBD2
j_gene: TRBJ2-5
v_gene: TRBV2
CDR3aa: CASSMGLAGGQETQYF
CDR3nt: TGTGCCAGCAGCATGGGACTAGCGGGAGGGCAAGAGACCCAGTACTTC

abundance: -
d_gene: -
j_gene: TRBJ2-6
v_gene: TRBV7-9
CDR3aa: CASSLGGKPSGANVLTF
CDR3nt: TGTGCCAGCAGCTTAGGGGGGAAACCCTCTGGGGCCAACGTCCTGACTTTC